This T cell receptor (beta chain) was documented in a study of blood T cell repertoires in COVID-19. Study-wide context: Researchers got acute and convalescent COVID-19 samples from the United States, Italy and Spain.

CDR1 is MNHEY and CDR2 is SVGEGT in the germline V gene. The trim removed 2 bases at V and 3 bases at J, leaving 4 bases unmatched. CDR3 length: 14 residues. Per the authors' pipeline: Amplification with reference gene primers provided the estimates of nucleated cell counts. Repertoires were generated with immunoSEQ multiplex PCR, while TCRdb's copy carries only in-frame clones and drops some. V, J and clone size were drawn from that table, and D and trimming were deduced from the DNA. Among approximately 76,000 clones listed, roughly 77% were seen once. The chain combines TRBV6-2 or TRBV6-3 with TRBJ2-7; 7 positions agree with TRBD1. Material: peripheral blood. The sequence derives from a woman in her 70s with acute or convalescent COVID-19. CDR3 in amino acids: CASSYGGTVYEQYF. The CDR3 nucleotides are TGTGCCAGCAGTTACGGTGGGACAGTCTACGAGCAGTACTTC.